Listed below are T cell receptor beta chains from one sample, sequenced in a study of T cell repertoires in cytomegalovirus infection. MiXCR, run by TCRdb on the reads, gives a single entry per CDR3 protein. The table lists 630,000 or so distinct CDR3 sequences, roughly a quarter of them singletons, with 8% in the top ten. The sample taken for sequencing was CD8+ T cells from PBMCs. The receptors stem from a human donor in good health (CMV status not recorded). Some clones in this sample may be carry-over from other donors' samples. Both conserved end residues are part of each CDR3. A D gene is named only where the DNA matches it firmly. The size field is filled for only some rows; it gives once, few, many or a size class.

size: -; D: TRBD2; V: TRBV7-9; J: TRBJ2-4; CDR3: CASTGGLAGGSPKNIQYF; DNA: TGTGCCAGCACCGGGGGGCTAGCGGGGGGGTCACCCAAAAACATTCAGTACTTC
size: -; D: -; V: TRBV25-1; J: TRBJ2-3; CDR3: CASSPPAGAPTDTQYF; DNA: TGTGCCAGCTCGCCACCTGCAGGGGCCCCCACAGATACGCAGTATTTT
size: few; D: -; V: TRBV28; J: TRBJ2-3; CDR3: CASTFLSSTDTQYF; DNA: TGTGCCAGCACCTTCTTGAGTAGCACAGATACGCAGTATTTT
size: -; D: TRBD2; V: TRBV6-1; J: TRBJ2-1; CDR3: CASSAPTSGALYEQFF; DNA: TGTGCCAGCAGTGCACCTACTAGCGGGGCCCTCTATGAGCAGTTCTTC
size: few; D: TRBD1; V: TRBV5-1; J: TRBJ2-1; CDR3: CASPGQGTQGTYNEQFF; DNA: TGCGCCAGCCCCGGACAGGGCACCCAGGGCACCTACAATGAGCAGTTCTTC
size: -; D: -; V: TRBV5-1; J: TRBJ1-1; CDR3: CASSLDGTGDDTEAFF; DNA: TGCGCCAGCAGCTTGGACGGGACGGGAGACGACACTGAAGCTTTCTTT
size: few; D: -; V: TRBV19; J: TRBJ2-4; CDR3: CASSEQGAKNIQYF; DNA: TGTGCCAGTAGCGAACAGGGAGCCAAAAACATTCAGTACTTC
size: few; D: TRBD1; V: TRBV7-9; J: TRBJ2-1; CDR3: CASSLGQGRLF; DNA: TGTGCCAGCAGCCTAGGACAGGGGCGTCTCTTC
size: many; D: -; V: TRBV12-3/TRBV12-4; J: TRBJ1-5; CDR3: CASSYGRQPQHF; DNA: TGTGCCAGCAGTTACGGGAGGCAGCCCCAGCATTTT
size: -; D: TRBD2; V: TRBV28; J: TRBJ2-4; CDR3: CASSFRAGVILAKNIQYF; DNA: TGTGCCAGCAGTTTTCGAGCGGGAGTTATTCTAGCCAAAAACATTCAGTACTTC
size: -; D: TRBD1; V: TRBV5-6; J: TRBJ2-5; CDR3: CASSLIIDLLGQGQETQYF; DNA: TGTGCCAGCAGCTTGATAATTGATCTTTTGGGACAGGGGCAAGAGACCCAGTACTTC
size: many; D: -; V: TRBV25-1; J: TRBJ1-6; CDR3: CASSEFYSPLHF; DNA: TGTGCCAGCAGTGAATTCTATTCACCCCTCCACTTT
size: -; D: TRBD1; V: TRBV5-5; J: TRBJ2-1; CDR3: CASSFGTGGNNEQFF; DNA: TGTGCCAGCAGCTTCGGGACAGGGGGAAACAATGAGCAGTTCTTC
size: few; D: -; V: TRBV6-6; J: TRBJ2-3; CDR3: CASSSQTRGPTDTQYF; DNA: TGTGCCAGCAGTTCCCAGACCCGGGGGCCGACAGATACGCAGTATTTT
size: many; D: TRBD2; V: TRBV4-1; J: TRBJ2-1; CDR3: CASSHGRGGIEQFF; DNA: TGCGCCAGCAGCCACGGGCGGGGGGGCATTGAGCAGTTCTTC
size: many; D: -; V: TRBV7-6; J: TRBJ1-4; CDR3: CASRRASGEKLFF; DNA: TGTGCCAGCAGGAGGGCCTCTGGGGAAAAACTGTTTTTT
size: many; D: TRBD2; V: TRBV7-2; J: TRBJ2-1; CDR3: CASSFRTSGGHEQFF; DNA: TGTGCCAGCAGCTTCCGGACTAGCGGGGGACATGAGCAGTTCTTC
size: few; D: -; V: TRBV19; J: TRBJ2-2; CDR3: CASRKLNTGELFF; DNA: TGTGCCAGTAGGAAGCTTAACACCGGGGAGCTGTTTTTT
size: -; D: TRBD2; V: TRBV7-9; J: TRBJ2-4; CDR3: CASSLAASGEAKNIQYF; DNA: TGTGCCAGCAGCTTAGCTGCTAGCGGGGAGGCTAAAAACATTCAGTACTTC
size: few; D: -; V: TRBV14; J: TRBJ1-6; CDR3: CASSAGQGSNSPLHF; DNA: TGTGCCAGCAGCGCCGGGCAGGGGAGTAATTCACCCCTCCACTTT
size: many; D: -; V: TRBV7-3; J: TRBJ2-2; CDR3: CARCPGPTLGELFF; DNA: TGTGCCCGGTGCCCCGGACCTACCCTCGGGGAGCTGTTTTTT
size: few; D: -; V: TRBV29-1; J: TRBJ2-7; CDR3: CSATGEEQYF; DNA: TGCAGCGCTACTGGCGAGGAGCAGTACTTC
size: many; D: -; V: TRBV7-3; J: TRBJ2-1; CDR3: CASSLRPGKSDNEQFF; DNA: TGTGCCAGCAGCTTGAGACCCGGGAAATCCGACAATGAGCAGTTCTTC
size: -; D: -; V: TRBV25-1; J: TRBJ1-2; CDR3: CASTVGGDGYTF; DNA: TGTGCCAGCACCGTGGGGGGCGATGGCTACACCTTC
size: many; D: -; V: TRBV7-9; J: TRBJ1-2; CDR3: CASSFTGGGQNYGYTF; DNA: TGTGCCAGCAGCTTCACTGGAGGGGGGCAGAACTATGGCTACACCTTC
size: few; D: -; V: TRBV12-3/TRBV12-4; J: TRBJ2-4; CDR3: CASSFLIPLQAQSGNIQYF; DNA: TGTGCCAGCAGTTTCCTTATTCCCTTACAGGCACAATCTGGGAACATTCAGTACTTC
size: few; D: -; V: TRBV12-3/TRBV12-4; J: TRBJ2-1; CDR3: CASSLIGDGQFF; DNA: TGTGCCAGCAGTTTAATCGGGGACGGGCAGTTCTTC
size: -; D: -; V: TRBV27; J: TRBJ1-1; CDR3: CASSSIDRSNTEAFF; DNA: TGTGCCAGCAGTTCTATCGACAGGTCGAACACTGAAGCTTTCTTT
size: -; D: -; V: TRBV7-9; J: TRBJ1-2; CDR3: CASSSETWGSNYGYTF; DNA: TGTGCCAGCAGCTCGGAGACGTGGGGCTCGAACTATGGCTACACCTTC
size: -; D: -; V: TRBV2; J: TRBJ1-2; CDR3: CASRAGPTYGYTF; DNA: TGTGCCAGCAGGGCGGGACCCACCTATGGCTACACCTTC
size: -; D: TRBD1; V: TRBV9; J: TRBJ2-1; CDR3: CASGDPRGPNEQFF; DNA: TGTGCCAGCGGCGATCCCAGGGGGCCAAATGAGCAGTTCTTC
size: few; D: -; V: TRBV2; J: TRBJ1-6; CDR3: CASSEGYYSPLHF; DNA: TGTGCCAGCAGTGAAGGGTACTATTCACCCCTCCACTTT
size: -; D: TRBD1; V: TRBV5-5; J: TRBJ1-1; CDR3: CASSYATGFMNTEAFF; DNA: TGTGCCAGCAGCTACGCGACAGGGTTCATGAACACTGAAGCTTTCTTT
size: -; D: TRBD1; V: TRBV5-5; J: TRBJ2-1; CDR3: CASSLEGQGIYNEQFF; DNA: TGTGCCAGCAGCTTGGAAGGACAGGGAATCTACAATGAGCAGTTCTTC
size: few; D: TRBD2; V: TRBV10-3; J: TRBJ2-7; CDR3: CAISESVAGSYEQYF; DNA: TGTGCCATCAGTGAGTCGGTAGCGGGCTCCTACGAGCAGTACTTC
size: few; D: -; V: TRBV11-2; J: TRBJ2-1; CDR3: CASSLGSGSNGFF; DNA: TGTGCCAGCAGCTTAGGGTCAGGCTCTAATGGGTTCTTC
size: few; D: -; V: TRBV20-1; J: TRBJ1-1; CDR3: CSARDHGNGDPEAFF; DNA: TGCAGTGCTAGAGACCACGGCAATGGGGACCCTGAAGCTTTCTTT
size: few; D: TRBD1; V: TRBV13; J: TRBJ2-7; CDR3: CASRQTGQVYREQYF; DNA: TGTGCCAGCCGCCAGACCGGACAGGTCTACAGGGAGCAGTACTTC
size: -; D: -; V: TRBV7-8; J: TRBJ1-1; CDR3: CASSLARGGGANTEAFF; DNA: TGTGCCAGCAGCTTAGCGCGTGGGGGGGGGGCGAACACTGAAGCTTTCTTT